Following are 20 T cell receptor beta chains from one sample sequenced in a study of control samples from healthy donors and cancer patients. The protocol was immunoSEQ multiplex PCR, while the TCRdb copy is restricted to in-frame clones and leaves out a portion. The data contain about 200,000 clones, about 91% of them seen just once; the ten biggest clones take up roughly 1.9%. The sequencing sample was made of blood. The origin of the receptors is a man aged 25-45 years in good health.

The CDR3 coding sequence is TGTGCCAGCAGTGAAGCTGCGCAGGTTAATCAGCCCCAGCATTTT. Protein product: CASSEAAQVNQPQHF. This chain connects TRBV2 to TRBJ1-5, with D hard to call. CDR3 length equals 15 residues. Germline assignment: CDR1 SNHLY and CDR2 FYNNEI. The V end was cut by 0 bases, the J end by 4 bases, with 10 bases between.

The genes are TRBV6-1 and TRBJ1-1; maybe TRBD1 (6 bases). Trimming stripped 2 bases from V and 3 bases from J, with 13 bases between. CDR1 and CDR2 (germline): MNHNS, SASEGT. CDR3 size: 15 residues. The CDR3 region is CASSESQGRDTEAFF. CDR3 nucleotide sequence: TGTGCCAGCAGTGAATCTCAGGGGCGGGACACTGAAGCTTTCTTT.

The rearrangement joins TRBV5-1 to TRBJ2-1; D unclear. This CDR3 is built from 16 residues. Germline V gene sequence: CDR1 SGHRS, CDR2 YFSETQ. Deletions cut 4 bases from V and 0 bases from J, with 14 bases between. The CDR3 region is CASSPLGSLSYNEQFF. CDR3 nucleotide sequence: TGCGCCAGCAGCCCCCTAGGGTCCCTCTCCTACAATGAGCAGTTCTTC. Looking up the rest from reference TRBV5-1 and TRBJ2-1 gives the full variable domain: KAGVTQTPRYLIKTRGQQVTLSCSPISGHRSVSWYQQTPGQGLQFLFEYFSETQRNKGNFPGRFSGRQFSNSRSEMNVSTLELGDSALYLCASSPLGSLSYNEQFFGPGTRLTVL.

The CDR3 sequence is CASSAGQGLGDEQYF. CDR3 sequence (DNA): TGCGCCAGCAGTGCGGGACAGGGTCTCGGGGACGAGCAGTACTTC. J is TRBJ2-7 and V is TRBV10-2; 9 bases agree with TRBD1. Germline CDR1 WSHSY, CDR2 SAAADI. The CDR3 totals 15 residues. V was pared by 4 bases and J by 5 bases, with 9 bases of the junction left unmatched.

This chain links TRBV11-2 with TRBJ2-1; D gene unclear. CDR1 and CDR2 (germline): SGHAT, FQNNGV. The CDR3 has 15 amino acids. Trimming cost V 2 bases and J 6 bases, with 14 bases left between them. In DNA form, the CDR3 reads TGTGCCAGCAGCTTAACGCTAAATGAAATCAATGAGCAGTTCTTC. Translated: CASSLTLNEINEQFF.

The rearrangement links TRBV5-1 to TRBJ2-1; 9 positions match TRBD1. This CDR3 is built from 15 residues. From germline, CDR1 is SGHRS and CDR2 YFSETQ. V lost 4 bases and J lost 5; bases outside the gene matches: 7. Written as DNA, the CDR3 is TGCGCCAGCAGCGTGGACAGGGGAATGGACAATGAGCAGTTCTTC. It specifies CASSVDRGMDNEQFF.

The CDR3 nucleotides read TGCGCCAGCAGGCCGACAGGGGGCTCCACCACAGATACGCAGTATTTT. Translation: CASRPTGGSTTDTQYF. The J gene is TRBJ2-3, the V gene TRBV5-1; 10 bases fit TRBD1. Germline trimming cut 5 bases from V and 2 bases from J; bases unmatched to any gene: 8. CDR3 length equals 16 residues. Germline CDR1 SGHRS, CDR2 YFSETQ.

The genes are TRBV6-6 and TRBJ2-1; no clear D gene. CDR3 size: 12 residues. CDR1 and CDR2 from the germline V gene are MNHNY and SVGAGI (reference sequence). The V and J ends lost 6 bases and 4 bases respectively, with 7 bases between them. The CDR3 sequence: CASSKGYNEQFF. The CDR3, as DNA: TGTGCCAGCAGCAAGGGATACAATGAGCAGTTCTTC.

Written as DNA, the CDR3 is TGTGCCAGCACCAAAGGGCAGGAGCTCACTGAAGCTTTCTTT. This sequence encodes CASTKGQELTEAFF. The rearrangement uses TRBV7-4 and TRBJ1-1; the D is unclear. The germline V gene has CDR1 SGHVT and CDR2 SQSDAQ. V lost 7 bases and J 4 bases, leaving 16 bases between the germline ends. The CDR3 is made up of 14 amino acids.

The rearrangement links TRBV25-1 to TRBJ1-3, with a weak D call TRBD1 (5 bases). Germline V gene lookup returns CDR1 MGHDK and CDR2 SYGVNS. The CDR3 extends over 15 amino acids. V was shortened by 5 bases and J by 2 bases, with 13 bases between the two germline ends. In DNA form, the CDR3 reads TGTGCCAGCAGTTCGGGGGGGTGGGCTGGAAACACCATATATTTT. It translates to CASSSGGWAGNTIYF.

In this sample, this clone turned up many times. The chain is built from TRBV2 and TRBJ2-7, with D unclear. From germline, CDR1 is SNHLY and CDR2 FYNNEI. The CDR3 contains 17 residues. Trimming cost V 2 bases and J 1 base, with 18 bases left between them. The CDR3 loop is CASSERGLEVKSYEQYF. The DNA of the CDR3 is TGTGCCAGCAGTGAAAGAGGTCTAGAAGTTAAATCCTACGAGCAGTACTTC.

With regard to this clone: The same CDR3 can be traced to other DNA sequences in this sample. V usage is TRBV19 and J usage is TRBJ1-2; D not resolved. V gave up 2 bases and J gave up 4 bases, with 5 bases separating them. The CDR3 totals 12 residues. Germline values: CDR1 LNHDA, CDR2 SQIVND (reference sequence). Written as DNA, the CDR3 is TGTGCCAGTAGTATAAGGGCCTATGGCTACACCTTC. Translated, it gives CASSIRAYGYTF.

V usage is TRBV18 and J usage is TRBJ2-3, with TRBD1 matching 10 bases. Trimming removed 5 bases from V and 6 bases from J; junction bases left unmatched: 8. Germline V gene lookup returns CDR1 KGHSH and CDR2 LQKENI. CDR3 length: 15 residues. CDR3 protein: CASSSGTGVSDTQYF. For the CDR3, the DNA is TGTGCCAGCTCATCAGGGACAGGGGTTTCGGATACGCAGTATTTT.

This clone was observed a single time. The chain uses TRBV6-4 and TRBJ2-1; perhaps TRBD1 as D (5 bases). V was cut by 4 bases and J by 8 bases, with 12 bases left in between. CDR3 length: 13 amino acids. Per germline, CDR1 MRHNA and CDR2 SNTAGT. The CDR3 here is CASSVAQGDEQFF. Written as DNA, the CDR3 is TGTGCCAGCAGTGTCGCTCAGGGTGATGAGCAGTTCTTC.

This sequence joins TRBV4-1 and TRBJ2-7; 10 bases are a match to TRBD1. V shed 4 bases and J 2 bases; nucleotides not matched to a gene: 5. Germline V gene sequence: CDR1 MGHRA, CDR2 YSYEKL. The CDR3 contains 15 residues. CDR3 sequence: CASSLTGTGAYEQYF. The CDR3 nucleotides read TGCGCCAGCAGCCTGACCGGGACAGGGGCCTACGAGCAGTACTTC.

This clone was observed at least ten times. The chain combines TRBV4-1 with TRBJ1-3; 7 bases are a match to TRBD1. CDR1 and CDR2 from the germline V gene are MGHRA and YSYEKL. J lost 3 bases, V lost 0 bases, and 5 bases had no gene match. The CDR3 consists of 16 residues. The CDR3, as DNA: TGCGCCAGCAGCCAAGAGTACAGGGGAGTTGGAAACACCATATATTTT. This translates into CASSQEYRGVGNTIYF.

The rearrangement links TRBV5-6 to TRBJ1-1; D remains ambiguous. The V gene's germline CDR1 is SGHDT and CDR2 YYEEEE. The length of the CDR3 is 14 residues. V was clipped by 2 bases and J by 2 bases, with 10 bases between them. The CDR3 is CASSFPTGNTEAFF. CDR3 DNA: TGTGCCAGCAGCTTCCCGACGGGAAACACTGAAGCTTTCTTT.

The gene calls are TRBV30 and TRBJ2-3, with 9 bases fitting TRBD1. The CDR3 has 14 amino acids. The ends lost 3 bases at V and 9 bases at J; junction bases unmatched: 10. Germline lookup yields CDR1 GTSNPN and CDR2 SVGIG (reference sequence). CDR3 sequence (DNA): TGTGCCTGGAGGGCCCGGGACAGGGTTACGACGCAGTATTTT. This sequence encodes CAWRARDRVTTQYF.

This CDR3 reads CASSNRGRPDGYTF. CDR3 nucleotide sequence: TGTGCCAGCAGCAACAGGGGGCGCCCCGACGGCTACACCTTC. This rearrangement joins TRBV6-5 to TRBJ1-2, with 9 bases fitting TRBD1. Trimming took 6 bases from V and 8 from J; bases not matched to a gene: 10. The CDR3 covers 14 residues. Germline V gives CDR1 MNHEY, CDR2 SVGAGI.

This chain joins TRBV29-1 and TRBJ1-4; D may be TRBD1 (5 bases). This CDR3 region has 13 residues. Germline V gene lookup returns CDR1 SQVTM and CDR2 ANQGSEA. V was trimmed by 8 bases and J by 0 bases, leaving 10 bases between them. Here the CDR3 reads CSFRQTTNEKLFF. In DNA, the CDR3 is TGCAGCTTTCGACAGACAACTAATGAAAAACTGTTTTTT.